This TCR beta chain originates from a study of blood T cell repertoires in COVID-19. As for the study in general: COVID-19 samples, acute and convalescent, were from the United States, Italy and Spain. PBMCs, B-cell-depleted T cells, or T cells were the source of the cDNA or gDNA that made up the material.

In the original processing: Amplifying reference gene primers gave estimates of nucleated cell counts. The method was immunoSEQ multiplex PCR; TCRdb's version includes in-frame clones alone and lacks a portion of them. V and J calls and clone size follow that table, whereas D and trimming were derived from the DNA. The sample holds over 85,000 clones, 85% seen once. The sample consisted of peripheral blood. The TCR sequence derives from a man of 80 years or more with acute or convalescent COVID-19.

The chain's CDR3 is CASSATDRVNTGELFF. The CDR3 nucleotides read TGCGCCAGCAGCGCAACTGACAGGGTTAACACCGGGGAGCTGTTTTTT. This chain links TRBV5-1 with TRBJ2-2; 7 bases align to TRBD1. The length of the CDR3 is 16 residues. The V and J ends lost 4 bases and 2 bases, in that order; junction bases with no gene match: 8. CDR1 is SGHRS, CDR2 YFSETQ, per germline.